The 32 T cell receptor beta chains presented below share a single source sample, sequenced in a study of blood T cell repertoires in COVID-19. Measured with immunoSEQ multiplex PCR; TCRdb has only the in-frame clones, and not every one. This sample has roughly 160,000 clones, with approximately 81% found just once. The sample consisted of peripheral blood. The source is a woman of 80 years or more with active or convalescent COVID-19.

The chain joins TRBV30 to TRBJ1-2; 7 bases match TRBD1. V shed 1 base, J shed 0 bases, and the junction held 5 bases outside the gene matches. This CDR3 is 15 amino acids long. Germline V gene sequence: CDR1 GTSNPN, CDR2 SVGIG (reference sequence). The CDR3 DNA follows: TGTGCCTGGAGTGAGGATGGGACAGCTAACTATGGCTACACCTTC. This sequence encodes CAWSEDGTANYGYTF. The entire variable domain, with the rest obtained from reference TRBV30 and TRBJ1-2, is as follows: SQTIHQWPATLVQPVGSPLSLECTVEGTSNPNLYWYRQAAGRGLQLLFYSVGIGQISSEVPQNLSASRPQDRQFILSSKKLLLSDSGFYLCAWSEDGTANYGYTFGSGTRLTVV.

The chain employs TRBV28 and TRBJ1-3; 7 bases are a match to TRBD1. V trimming: 3 bases; J trimming: 6 bases; junction bases outside the gene matches: 8. The CDR3 consists of 15 residues. The germline gives CDR1 MDHEN, CDR2 SYDVKM. The CDR3 sequence is CASSLGQNGENTIYF. The CDR3 DNA follows: TGTGCCAGCAGTTTGGGACAGAATGGGGAAAACACCATATATTTT.

The chain has TRBV28 and TRBJ1-2, with D maybe TRBD1 (5 bases). Germline V gene lookup returns CDR1 MDHEN and CDR2 SYDVKM. Trimming shortened V by 7 bases and J by 2 bases, and 14 bases separated the two germline ends. The CDR3 totals 14 residues. The CDR3 sequence is CASTRGGPNYGYTF. The CDR3 region has the DNA TGTGCCAGCACTAGGGGCGGACCGAACTATGGCTACACCTTC.

The genes are TRBV18 and TRBJ1-1; D is ambiguous. Between the trimmed V and J ends, which lost 3 bases and 3 bases, there was a span of 11 bases. The CDR3 is made up of 14 amino acids. CDR1 is KGHSH and CDR2 is LQKENI in the germline V gene. CDR3 nucleotides: TGTGCCAGCTCACCCGATACAGAATACACTGAAGCTTTCTTT. Amino acid sequence: CASSPDTEYTEAFF. The entire variable domain, with the rest obtained from reference TRBV18 and TRBJ1-1, is as follows: NAGVMQNPRHLVRRRGQEARLRCSPMKGHSHVYWYRQLPEEGLKFMVYLQKENIIDESGMPKERFSAEFPKEGPSILRIQQVVRGDSAAYFCASSPDTEYTEAFFGQGTRLTVV.

The chain links TRBV5-1 to TRBJ2-1, with D possibly TRBD2 on 6 matching bases. The CDR3 covers 15 residues. The germline V gene encodes CDR1 SGHRS and CDR2 YFSETQ. V was clipped by 2 bases and J by 6 bases, with 15 bases between them. The CDR3, as DNA: TGCGCCAGCAGCTTTCTACAAGCGGGCACCAATGAGCAGTTCTTC. This codes for CASSFLQAGTNEQFF.

In DNA form, the CDR3 reads TGTGCCAGCAGACGAAGGATGGGGCTAGCGGGACCAGATACGCAGTATTTT. Translating it yields CASRRRMGLAGPDTQYF. The chain employs TRBV7-2 and TRBJ2-3; 9 nucleotides match TRBD2. Germline lookup yields CDR1 SGHTA and CDR2 FQGNSA. The CDR3 extends over 17 amino acids. The ends lost 6 bases at V and 4 bases at J; junction bases unmatched: 14.

This clone was detected only once. The rearrangement joins TRBV3-1 (or the pseudogene TRBV3-2) to TRBJ1-3; unclear D gene. With 2 bases removed from V and 0 bases from J, the gap between germline ends came to 5 bases. Germline V gene lookup returns CDR1 LGHDT and CDR2 YNNKEL (reference sequence). CDR3 length equals 14 residues. DNA for the CDR3: TGTGCCAGCAGCCAATCAATCTCTGGAAACACCATATATTTT. Its translation: CASSQSISGNTIYF.

The genes are TRBV20-1 and TRBJ2-7; TRBD1 agrees at 9 bases. The CDR3 totals 14 residues. V shed 3 bases and J 2 bases; nucleotides not matched to a gene: 5. Germline lookup yields CDR1 DFQATT and CDR2 SNEGSKA (reference sequence). This chain's CDR3 is CSASRDRDAYEQYF. The CDR3 bases are TGCAGTGCTAGTCGGGACAGGGACGCCTACGAGCAGTACTTC.

The gene calls are TRBV5-1 and TRBJ2-7; 8 bases match TRBD2. Losses at the gene ends were 4 bases for V and 0 bases for J; bases not matched to a gene: 9. Germline CDR1 SGHRS, CDR2 YFSETQ. CDR3 length: 16 residues. The DNA of the CDR3 is TGCGCCAGCAGCGAACCGGGGGGGATAAGCTCCTACGAGCAGTACTTC. Protein sequence: CASSEPGGISSYEQYF.

The rearrangement uses TRBV29-1 and TRBJ1-1; weak D call: TRBD1 (6 bases). V lost 4 bases, J lost 4 bases, and 13 bases lay in between. This CDR3 spans 13 amino acids. CDR1 SQVTM and CDR2 ANQGSEA come from the germline V gene. The CDR3 DNA sequence: TGCAGCGTTGGGCAGGGGTTCGCCACTGAAGCTTTCTTT. This gives the protein CSVGQGFATEAFF. The full variable domain, rest sourced from reference TRBV29-1 and TRBJ1-1, is SAVISQKPSRDICQRGTSLTIQCQVDSQVTMMFWYRQQPGQSLTLIATANQGSEATYESGFVIDKFPISRPNLTFSTLTVSNMSPEDSSIYLCSVGQGFATEAFFGQGTRLTVV.

This clone was detected a few times. The rearrangement links TRBV28 to TRBJ2-1; D remains ambiguous. Germline lookup yields CDR1 MDHEN and CDR2 SYDVKM. V was cut by 8 bases and J by 4 bases, with 9 bases left in between. CDR3 length equals 12 residues. The CDR3 protein is CASRLGYNEQFF. The CDR3 nucleotides read TGTGCCAGCCGCCTAGGATACAATGAGCAGTTCTTC. The entire variable domain, with the rest obtained from reference TRBV28 and TRBJ2-1, is as follows: DVKVTQSSRYLVKRTGEKVFLECVQDMDHENMFWYRQDPGLGLRLIYFSYDVKMKEKGDIPEGYSVSREKKERFSLILESASTNQTSMYLCASRLGYNEQFFGPGTRLTVL.

This rearrangement joins TRBV5-6 to TRBJ1-1, with D possibly TRBD1 on 5 matching bases. The V and J ends lost 0 bases and 7 bases respectively, with 13 bases between them. CDR1 and CDR2 (germline): SGHDT, YYEEEE. This CDR3 contains 14 residues. The CDR3 DNA is TGTGCCAGCAGCTTGGTAGTGGTCGGGGGTGAAGCTTTCTTT. This translates into CASSLVVVGGEAFF.

J is TRBJ2-6 and V is TRBV30; D perhaps matches TRBD2 (5 bases). V dropped 5 bases and J dropped 2 bases, with 13 bases sitting between them. The CDR3 totals 15 residues. The germline CDR1 and CDR2 sequences are GTSNPN and SVGIG (reference sequence). The DNA for the CDR3 is TGTGCCTGGTGGAGGTTGCTCCCTGGGGCCAACGTCCTGACTTTC. Translating gives CAWWRLLPGANVLTF.

V and J are TRBV19 and TRBJ2-1, with D maybe TRBD2 (5 bases). The CDR3 is 14 amino acids. Germline loops: CDR1 LNHDA, CDR2 SQIVND (reference sequence). The ends were cut back, 5 bases at V and 10 bases at J, with 18 bases in the middle. CDR3 loop: CASSPLWASMEQFF. DNA for the CDR3: TGTGCCAGTAGTCCCCTTTGGGCTAGCATGGAGCAGTTCTTC.

This clone was seen a few times. The chain is built from TRBV28 and TRBJ1-2; possibly TRBD1 for D (5 bases). The V end lost 2 bases, the J end lost 4 bases, and 14 bases lay between the germline ends. This CDR3 is built from 15 residues. The germline V gene has CDR1 MDHEN and CDR2 SYDVKM. Here the CDR3 DNA reads TGTGCCAGCAGTTTAGCTCTGGGGCAGATCTATGGCTACACCTTC. Its translation is CASSLALGQIYGYTF.

Turning to this clone: Germline and junction disagree at one end, which may indicate a read error. The chain joins TRBV20-1 to TRBJ2-7, with a weak D call TRBD2 (5 bases). Germline V lookup: CDR1 DFQATT, CDR2 SNEGSKA (reference sequence). The CDR3 runs to 11 residues. CDR3 residues: CSADYETRLVF. For the CDR3, the DNA is TGCAGTGCTGACTACGAGACACGACTGGTCTTC.

This chain joins TRBV15 and TRBJ1-6, with a possible D match to TRBD1 (5 bases). CDR1 and CDR2 (germline): LNHNV, YYDKDF (reference sequence). Deletions cut 5 bases from V and 7 bases from J, with 12 bases between. CDR3 length equals 14 residues. CDR3 in DNA: TGTGCCACCAGCGTTCAATACAGGAATTCACCCCTCCACTTT. It is translated as CATSVQYRNSPLHF.

J is TRBJ1-1 and V is TRBV7-2; D unclear. Germline V lookup: CDR1 SGHTA, CDR2 FQGNSA. The CDR3 has 14 amino acids. Trimming cost V 2 bases and J 1 base, with 8 bases left between them. CDR3 amino acids: CASSLIHPNTEAFF. The CDR3 coding sequence is TGTGCCAGCAGCTTAATACATCCGAACACTGAAGCTTTCTTT.

The chain has TRBV27 and TRBJ1-2, with a possible D match to TRBD1 (5 bases). The CDR3 has 14 amino acids. Germline V gene data show CDR1 as MNHEY and CDR2 as SMNVEV (reference sequence). The V end lost 2 bases, the J end lost 4 bases, and 11 bases lay between the germline ends. The CDR3 reads CASSLVRQGYGYTF. CDR3 DNA: TGTGCCAGCAGTTTAGTTAGGCAGGGCTATGGCTACACCTTC.

The chain links TRBV5-8 to TRBJ1-4; TRBD1 matches at 8 bases. This CDR3 spans 14 amino acids. Germline CDR1 reads SGHTS; CDR2 reads YDEGEE. The junction had 4 bases not matched to a gene; V was cut back by 4 bases and J by 5 bases. Here the CDR3 reads CASSVQGENEKLFF. In DNA, the CDR3 is TGTGCCAGCAGCGTACAGGGGGAAAATGAAAAACTGTTTTTT.

About this clone itself: An end of the junction does not agree with germline; a read error may underlie this. This sequence joins TRBV15 and TRBJ1-1, with D unclear. This CDR3 spans 14 amino acids. Germline V gives CDR1 LNHNV, CDR2 YYDKDF (reference sequence). The DNA for the CDR3 is TGTGCCACCAGCAGAGATCGGAGGAACGCTGAAGCTTTCTTT. Translating it yields CATSRDRRNAEAFF.

The CDR3 sequence is CASRTAVNTEAFF. In DNA, the CDR3 is TGTGCCAGCAGAACAGCCGTGAACACTGAAGCTTTCTTT. The V and J genes are TRBV6-5 and TRBJ1-1; no definite D call. Germline CDR1 and CDR2: MNHEY and SVGAGI. V was clipped by 6 bases and J by 0 bases, with 8 bases between them. CDR3 size: 13 residues.

This chain links TRBV3-1 (or the pseudogene TRBV3-2) with TRBJ1-2, with D possibly TRBD1 on 6 matching bases. This CDR3 comprises 14 residues. V dropped 5 bases and J dropped 5 bases, with 15 bases sitting between them. From germline, CDR1 is LGHDT and CDR2 YNNKEL (reference sequence). CDR3 region: CASSENDRSYGYTF. CDR3 in DNA: TGTGCCAGCAGCGAAAATGACAGGTCTTATGGCTACACCTTC.

This sequence joins TRBV28 and TRBJ2-1, with 12 bases aligning to TRBD2. The CDR3 loop spans 22 amino acids. In germline, CDR1 is MDHEN, CDR2 SYDVKM. V shed 3 bases and J 0 bases; nucleotides not matched to a gene: 18. The CDR3 sequence is CASSLASRTSGMLPSSYNEQFF. Written as DNA, the CDR3 is TGTGCCAGCAGTTTGGCTTCAAGGACTAGCGGGATGCTCCCCAGCTCCTACAATGAGCAGTTCTTC.

The chain recombines TRBV11-2 with TRBJ1-1; maybe TRBD1 (5 bases). The CDR3 is made up of 15 amino acids. With 5 bases removed from V and 5 bases from J, the gap between germline ends came to 18 bases. Germline-derived CDR1 and CDR2 are SGHAT and FQNNGV. The CDR3 loop reads CASSPSSRRGTEAFF. The CDR3 DNA is TGTGCCAGCAGCCCCTCCTCGAGGAGGGGAACTGAAGCTTTCTTT.

This chain connects TRBV2 to TRBJ1-3; 7 bases match TRBD1. Germline CDR1 SNHLY, CDR2 FYNNEI. The trim removed 8 bases at V and 1 base at J, leaving 11 bases unmatched. The CDR3 is made up of 16 amino acids. CDR3 sequence: CASGERDRASGNTIYF. The CDR3 DNA reads as TGTGCCAGCGGGGAAAGGGACAGAGCTTCTGGAAACACCATATATTTT.

This clone showed up many times. The chain employs TRBV7-9 and TRBJ2-1; 9 bases map to TRBD2. Germline CDR1 and CDR2: SEHNR and FQNEAQ (reference sequence). Trimming cost V 1 base and J 1 base; bases outside gene matches: 8. This CDR3 has 18 amino acids. The CDR3 spells CASSLGLPGLASYNEQFF. As DNA, the CDR3 is TGTGCCAGCAGCTTAGGGCTGCCGGGACTAGCATCCTACAATGAGCAGTTCTTC.

The genes are TRBV11-3 and TRBJ2-1, with 10 bases aligning to TRBD2. Trimming removed 5 bases from V and 2 bases from J; junction bases left unmatched: 9. This CDR3 is built from 17 residues. Germline CDR1 and CDR2: SGHNT and YENEEA. CDR3 loop: CASSPAGTSDAYNEQFF. CDR3 sequence (DNA): TGTGCCAGCAGCCCGGCCGGGACTAGCGATGCCTACAATGAGCAGTTCTTC.

This clone was seen only once. This chain links TRBV19 with TRBJ1-5; possibly TRBD1 for D (5 bases). The CDR3 spans 14 residues. Looked up from germline, CDR1 is LNHDA and CDR2 is SQIVND (reference sequence). CDR3 in DNA: TGTGCGACGACAGACGTCAATAGCAATCAGCCCCAGCATTTT. It translates to CATTDVNSNQPQHF.

The chain is built from TRBV7-9 and TRBJ1-5, with 7 bases that match TRBD1. After removal of 2 bases from V and 5 bases from J, the junction contained 12 bases not matched to a gene. The length of the CDR3 is 17 residues. Germline V gene lookup returns CDR1 SEHNR and CDR2 FQNEAQ (reference sequence). The CDR3, as DNA: TGTGCCAGCAGCTTAACCAAGACAGGGTTTGGGGATCAGCCCCAGCATTTT. Its translation is CASSLTKTGFGDQPQHF.

The rearrangement links TRBV5-4 to TRBJ2-4; D unresolved. There are 13 residues in the CDR3. V was trimmed by 4 bases and J by 6 bases, leaving 11 bases between them. Germline CDR1 and CDR2: SGHNT and YYREEE (reference sequence). The CDR3 DNA reads TGTGCCAGCAGCGCTAGACGGGTAAACATTCAGTACTTC. Its protein is CASSARRVNIQYF.

This chain joins TRBV6-5 and TRBJ2-2, with 11 bases identical to TRBD1. The CDR3 extends over 16 amino acids. Germline assignment: CDR1 MNHEY and CDR2 SVGAGI. With V trimmed by 0 bases and J by 6 bases, 3 bases remained unmatched. The CDR3 DNA reads as TGTGCCAGCAGTTACTCTCCGGGACAGGGGGCCGGGGAGCTGTTTTTT. Amino acid sequence: CASSYSPGQGAGELFF.